Following are 16 T cell receptor beta chains from one sample sequenced in a study of Graves' ophthalmopathy and Graves' hyperthyroidism. Scientists amplified the TCR beta CDR3 regions from RNA transcripts. In the first round, RT-PCR was carried out with HTBI primers, and a multiplex PCR formed the second round. One entry per CDR3 protein, called by TCRdb with MiXCR from the multiplex PCR reads. Among 200,000 to 300,000 distinct CDR3 sequences listed, around 45% were seen once. The sample taken for sequencing was peripheral blood. The receptors were gathered from an adult man with Graves' ophthalmopathy.

The J gene is TRBJ1-1, the V gene TRBV28; D is ambiguous. With 4 bases removed from V and 8 bases from J, the gap between germline ends came to 8 bases. Germline V CDR1 and CDR2: MDHEN, SYDVKM. This CDR3 has 11 amino acids. CDR3 loop: CASSSLREAFF. The CDR3 DNA reads TGTGCCAGCAGTTCTCTCCGCGAAGCTTTCTTT.

J is TRBJ2-7 and V is TRBV11-2, with D perhaps matching TRBD1 (5 bases). This CDR3 contains 14 residues. The ends were cut back, 6 bases at V and 4 bases at J, with 16 bases in the middle. Germline CDR1 is SGHAT and CDR2 is FQNNGV. Here the CDR3 DNA reads TGTGCCAGCAGGGATAGGCAGGGTCGGTACGAGCAGTACTTC. Residues: CASRDRQGRYEQYF. Supplemented by reference TRBV11-2 and TRBJ2-7, the full variable domain reads EAGVAQSPRYKIIEKRQSVAFWCNPISGHATLYWYQQILGQGPKLLIQFQNNGVVDDSQLPKDRFSAERLKGVDSTLKIQPAKLEDSAVYLCASRDRQGRYEQYFGPGTRLTVT.

This clonotype has a handful of counts. This chain links TRBV20-1 with TRBJ2-7, with D perhaps TRBD2 (5 bases). This CDR3 has 14 amino acids. V lost 5 bases to trimming and J lost 2 bases, with 16 bases between them. CDR1 DFQATT and CDR2 SNEGSKA come from the germline V gene (reference sequence). Here the CDR3 reads CSAERLHGAYEQYF. The CDR3 coding sequence is TGCAGTGCTGAGAGGTTGCACGGGGCCTACGAGCAGTACTTC.

This clonotype was recorded a few times. The chain employs TRBV4-1 and TRBJ2-7, with 7 bases aligning to TRBD1. This CDR3 has 14 residues. Germline V CDR1 and CDR2: MGHRA, YSYEKL. V gave up 2 bases and J gave up 1 base; unmatched junction bases: 2. CDR3 DNA: TGCGCCAGCAGCCAACCGACAGGGTCCTACGAGCAGTACTTC. It yields the protein CASSQPTGSYEQYF.

The chain carries TRBV7-9 and TRBJ2-3; D could derive from TRBD1 or TRBD2 (5 bases each). Looked up from germline, CDR1 is SEHNR and CDR2 is FQNEAQ (reference sequence). The CDR3 contains 16 residues. Trimming removed 5 bases from V and 0 bases from J, with 15 bases in between. CDR3 protein: CASSTPGTDSTDTQYF. The CDR3 region has the DNA TGTGCCAGCAGCACTCCCGGGACGGATAGCACAGATACGCAGTATTTT.

Notes on this clonotype: At one end, the junction sequence differs from germline, possibly due to a read error. V usage is TRBV24-1 and J usage is TRBJ2-2; D is undetermined. This CDR3 region has 13 residues. CDR1 is KGHDR and CDR2 is SFDVKD in the germline V gene. CDR3 region: CASSRDFSGELFF. DNA of the CDR3: TGTGCCAGCAGTCGTGACTTCTCCGGGGAGCTGTTTTTT.

This clonotype was seen more than once but under ten times. Here the CDR3 reads CASTGTSGKQESYEQYF. In DNA form, the CDR3 reads TGTGCCAGCACGGGGACTAGCGGGAAGCAGGAAAGTTACGAGCAGTACTTC. This rearrangement joins TRBV6-4 to TRBJ2-7, with 13 bases fitting TRBD2. Trimming took 7 bases from V and 4 from J; bases not matched to a gene: 13. CDR3 size: 17 residues. Germline CDR1 MRHNA, CDR2 SNTAGT.

The rearrangement joins TRBV14 to TRBJ1-2, with no clear D. The CDR3 spans 16 residues. V was clipped by 1 base and J by 0 bases, with 12 bases between them. CDR1 and CDR2 from the germline V gene are SGHDN and FVKESK. The DNA of the CDR3 is TGTGCCAGCAGCCAAGCGGTGACGGGGACTAACTATGGCTACACCTTC. Protein sequence: CASSQAVTGTNYGYTF. Full variable domain (missing parts from reference TRBV14 and TRBJ1-2): EAGVTQFPSHSVIEKGQTVTLRCDPISGHDNLYWYRRVMGKEIKFLLHFVKESKQDESGMPNNRFLAERTGGTYSTLKVQPAELEDSGVYFCASSQAVTGTNYGYTFGSGTRLTVV.

The V call is TRBV7-3, the J call TRBJ2-6; D is possibly TRBD1 or TRBD2 (5 bases each). CDR1 and CDR2 from the germline V gene are SGHTA and FQGTGA. V lost 5 bases and J lost 0, with 14 bases in between. The length of the CDR3 is 17 residues. The CDR3 region is CASSPIRGASGANVLTF. CDR3 nucleotide sequence: TGTGCCAGCAGCCCCATTCGAGGGGCCTCTGGGGCCAACGTCCTGACTTTC.

The chain recombines TRBV7-2 with TRBJ2-7; 7 nucleotides line up with TRBD2. This CDR3 contains 15 residues. Looked up from germline, CDR1 is SGHTA and CDR2 is FQGNSA. The trim removed 5 bases at V and 4 bases at J, leaving 11 bases unmatched. As DNA, the CDR3 is TGTGCCAGCAGCCACCCTTGGCGGGAGAGTTACGAGCAGTACTTC. It yields the protein CASSHPWRESYEQYF.

The chain recombines TRBV29-1 with TRBJ2-7; D remains unclear. The germline gives CDR1 SQVTM, CDR2 ANQGSEA. Trimming took 1 base from V and 3 from J, leaving 13 bases between them. This CDR3 has 14 amino acids. CDR3 protein: CSVEVQARDYEQYF. The CDR3 DNA reads as TGCAGCGTTGAAGTCCAGGCCCGAGACTACGAGCAGTACTTC.

The sample holds a few counts of this clonotype. V usage is TRBV24-1 and J usage is TRBJ1-2; 7 bases are shared with TRBD1. V lost 7 bases to trimming and J lost 8 bases; unmatched junction nucleotides: 6. The CDR3 contains 12 residues. Germline lookup yields CDR1 KGHDR and CDR2 SFDVKD. This CDR3 is CATRGTGDGYTF. For the CDR3, the DNA is TGTGCCACCAGAGGCACAGGGGACGGCTACACCTTC.

This clonotype was seen more than once but under ten times. V usage is TRBV10-1 and J usage is TRBJ1-4; TRBD1 might be the D (5 bases). The CDR3 contains 14 residues. V was cut by 0 bases and J by 7 bases, with 9 bases left in between. CDR1 WNHNN and CDR2 SYGVQD come from the germline V gene (reference sequence). This CDR3 reads CASSESGTGEKLFF. DNA of the CDR3: TGCGCCAGCAGTGAGTCCGGGACGGGTGAAAAACTGTTTTTT.

The chain has TRBV5-8 and TRBJ2-7; TRBD2 aligns across 11 bases. After removal of 4 bases from V and 0 bases from J, the junction contained 6 bases not matched to a gene. Germline values: CDR1 SGHTS, CDR2 YDEGEE. The CDR3 length is 16 residues. The CDR3 reads CASSRSGRGFSYEQYF. The CDR3 DNA reads TGTGCCAGCAGCCGTAGCGGGAGGGGATTCTCCTACGAGCAGTACTTC.

This clonotype came up many times. V usage is TRBV24-1 and J usage is TRBJ1-5, with 8 bases fitting TRBD1. Germline CDR1 and CDR2: KGHDR and SFDVKD. V lost 11 bases, J lost 4 bases, and 3 bases stayed unmatched. The CDR3 consists of 12 residues. The chain's CDR3 is CAIQGANQPQHF. CDR3 bases: TGTGCCATTCAGGGGGCGAATCAGCCCCAGCATTTT.

The chain recombines TRBV5-1 with TRBJ1-5; no reliable D call. Trimming removed 1 base at V and 0 bases at J, with 8 bases between. Germline CDR1 is SGHRS and CDR2 is YFSETQ. CDR3 length equals 15 residues. In DNA, the CDR3 is TGCGCCAGCAGCTTGTCGGGTTCTAGCAATCAGCCCCAGCATTTT. Residues: CASSLSGSSNQPQHF.